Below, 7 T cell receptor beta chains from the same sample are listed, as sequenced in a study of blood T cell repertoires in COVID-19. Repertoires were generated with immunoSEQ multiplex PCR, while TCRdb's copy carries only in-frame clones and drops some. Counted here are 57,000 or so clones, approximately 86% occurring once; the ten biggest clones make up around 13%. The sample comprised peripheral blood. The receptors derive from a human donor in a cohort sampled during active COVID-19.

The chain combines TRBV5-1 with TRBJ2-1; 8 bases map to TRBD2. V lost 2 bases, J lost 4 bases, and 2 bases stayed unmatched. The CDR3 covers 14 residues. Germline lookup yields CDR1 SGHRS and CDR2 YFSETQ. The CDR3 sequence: CASSLGLAYNEQFF. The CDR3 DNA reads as TGCGCCAGCAGCTTAGGACTAGCTTACAATGAGCAGTTCTTC.

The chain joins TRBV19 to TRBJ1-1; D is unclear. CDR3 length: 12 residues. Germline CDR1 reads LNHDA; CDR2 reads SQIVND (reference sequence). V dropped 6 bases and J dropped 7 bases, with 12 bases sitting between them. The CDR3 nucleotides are TGTGCCAGTAGCACGGAGGTGAGTGAAGCTTTCTTT. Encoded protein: CASSTEVSEAFF.

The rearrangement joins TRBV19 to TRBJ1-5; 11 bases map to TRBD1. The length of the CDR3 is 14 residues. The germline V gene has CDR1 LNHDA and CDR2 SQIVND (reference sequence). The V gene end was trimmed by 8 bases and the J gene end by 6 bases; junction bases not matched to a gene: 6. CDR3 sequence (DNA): TGTGCCAGTGGTGGACAGGGGGCGGCTCAGCCCCAGCATTTT. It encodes CASGGQGAAQPQHF.

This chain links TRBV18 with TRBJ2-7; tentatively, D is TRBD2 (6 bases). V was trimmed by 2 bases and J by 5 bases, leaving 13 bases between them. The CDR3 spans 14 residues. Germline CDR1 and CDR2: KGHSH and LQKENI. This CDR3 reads CASSPSAGRHEQYF. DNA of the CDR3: TGTGCCAGCTCACCATCGGCGGGACGGCACGAGCAGTACTTC. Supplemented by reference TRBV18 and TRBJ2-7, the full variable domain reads NAGVMQNPRHLVRRRGQEARLRCSPMKGHSHVYWYRQLPEEGLKFMVYLQKENIIDESGMPKERFSAEFPKEGPSILRIQQVVRGDSAAYFCASSPSAGRHEQYFGPGTRLTVT.

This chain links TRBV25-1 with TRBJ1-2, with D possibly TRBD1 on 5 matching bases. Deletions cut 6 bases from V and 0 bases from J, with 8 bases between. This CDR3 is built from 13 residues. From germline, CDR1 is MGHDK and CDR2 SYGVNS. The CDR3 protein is CASRDNSNYGYTF. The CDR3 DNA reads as TGTGCCAGCAGGGACAACTCTAACTATGGCTACACCTTC.

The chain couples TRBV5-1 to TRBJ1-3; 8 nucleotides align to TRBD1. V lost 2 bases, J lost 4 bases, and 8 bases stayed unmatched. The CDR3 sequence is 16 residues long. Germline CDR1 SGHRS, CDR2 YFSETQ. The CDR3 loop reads CASSFQAGGIGNTIYF. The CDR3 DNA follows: TGCGCCAGCAGCTTCCAGGCAGGGGGCATCGGAAACACCATATATTTT.

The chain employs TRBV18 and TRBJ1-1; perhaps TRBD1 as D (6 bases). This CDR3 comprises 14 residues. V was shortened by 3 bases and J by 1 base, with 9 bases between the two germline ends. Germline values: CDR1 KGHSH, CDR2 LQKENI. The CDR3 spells CASSPRGTNTEAFF. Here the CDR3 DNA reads TGTGCCAGCTCACCTAGGGGGACGAACACTGAAGCTTTCTTT.